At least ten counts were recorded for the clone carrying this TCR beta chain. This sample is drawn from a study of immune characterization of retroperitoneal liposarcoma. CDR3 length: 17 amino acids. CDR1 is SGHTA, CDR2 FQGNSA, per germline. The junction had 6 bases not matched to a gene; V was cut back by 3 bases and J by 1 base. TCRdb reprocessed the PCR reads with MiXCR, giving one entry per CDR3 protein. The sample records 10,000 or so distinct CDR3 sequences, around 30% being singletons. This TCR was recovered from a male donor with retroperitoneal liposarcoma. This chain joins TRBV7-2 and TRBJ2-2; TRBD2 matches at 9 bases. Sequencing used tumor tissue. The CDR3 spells CASSLALAGLNTGELFF. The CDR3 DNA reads TGTGCCAGCAGCTTGGCGCTAGCGGGACTGAACACCGGGGAGCTGTTTTTT.